This TCR beta chain was identified during a study of shared clonotypes between healthy human individuals. For this clone: Other nucleotide sequences in the sample specify the same CDR3.

The protocol was immunoSEQ multiplex PCR, while the TCRdb copy is restricted to in-frame clones and leaves out a portion. The sample yields approximately 2,300,000 clones, roughly 90% seen once. This receptor was obtained from a man aged 18 to 29 in good health. Some clones in this sample may be carry-over from other donors' samples. Sequenced: naive CD4+ T cells from PBMCs. The subset here: CD45RA+ positively selected.

CDR3: CASSRDRVGYTF. DNA of the CDR3: TGCGCCAGCAGCCGGGACAGGGTTGGCTACACCTTC. The V and J genes are TRBV5-1 and TRBJ1-2; 9 bases map to TRBD1. Germline V lookup: CDR1 SGHRS, CDR2 YFSETQ. J lost 7 bases, V lost 4 bases, and 2 bases had no gene match. This CDR3 region has 12 residues.